What follows are 16 T cell receptor beta chains derived from one specimen sequenced in a study of blood T cell repertoires in COVID-19. Profiled with immunoSEQ multiplex PCR; TCRdb holds only in-frame clones, not every one. The table lists roughly 4,600 clones, nearly 90% of them singletons. The sequencing sample was made of peripheral blood. Receptor source: a woman of 80 years or more with acute or convalescent COVID-19.

The gene calls are TRBV5-1 and TRBJ2-5; no firm D call. The CDR3 covers 12 residues. The V end lost 4 bases, the J end lost 4 bases, and 8 bases lay between the germline ends. Germline V gene lookup returns CDR1 SGHRS and CDR2 YFSETQ. The CDR3 nucleotides are TGCGCCAGCAGCGTCACATCAGAGACCCAGTACTTC. Translation: CASSVTSETQYF.

The V call is TRBV7-8, the J call TRBJ2-5; TRBD1 agrees at 7 bases. Germline V gene lookup returns CDR1 SGHVS and CDR2 FQNEAQ. This CDR3 spans 14 amino acids. V shed 5 bases and J 2 bases; nucleotides not matched to a gene: 5. The DNA for the CDR3 is TGTGCCAGCAGCCCATGGGGACAGCAAGAGACCCAGTACTTC. Its translation: CASSPWGQQETQYF.

This clone appeared a few times. The J gene is TRBJ2-3, the V gene TRBV2; tentatively, D is TRBD1 (5 bases). The CDR3 has 15 residues. From germline, CDR1 is SNHLY and CDR2 FYNNEI. Trimming pared 0 bases from V and 3 bases from J, leaving 10 bases between. This CDR3 is CASSEARQYTDTQYF. CDR3 in DNA: TGTGCCAGCAGTGAAGCGAGACAGTATACAGATACGCAGTATTTT.

V and J are TRBV3-1 (or the pseudogene TRBV3-2) and TRBJ1-2; 9 bases line up with TRBD1. Trimming took 4 bases from V and 6 from J; bases not matched to a gene: 9. The CDR3 is 15 amino acids. Germline assignment: CDR1 LGHDT and CDR2 YNNKEL (reference sequence). The CDR3 spells CASSPSRTGADGYTF. The CDR3 nucleotides read TGTGCCAGCAGCCCCTCGCGGACAGGGGCGGATGGCTACACCTTC.

This chain links TRBV3-1 (or the pseudogene TRBV3-2) with TRBJ2-2; unclear D gene. The CDR3 totals 15 residues. V was cut by 5 bases and J by 5 bases, with 15 bases left in between. The germline V gene encodes CDR1 LGHDT and CDR2 YNNKEL (reference sequence). The CDR3 DNA is TGTGCCAGCAGCTCGAGTCCAGGCTTGACCGGGGAGCTGTTTTTT. Translating gives CASSSSPGLTGELFF.

CDR3 nucleotides: TGTGCCAGCAGCTCCTGGGGACAGGGCGATTCACCCCTCCACTTT. Amino acids: CASSSWGQGDSPLHF. V gene TRBV7-2 combines with J gene TRBJ1-6; 9 bases map to TRBD1. Germline CDR1 reads SGHTA; CDR2 reads FQGNSA. The V segment lost 4 bases and the J segment 8 bases; nucleotides outside the gene matches: 6. The CDR3 length is 15 residues.

V gene TRBV7-2 combines with J gene TRBJ2-3, with TRBD2 identical over 8 bases. With 1 base clipped from V and 2 bases from J, the junction kept 5 bases outside the gene matches. The CDR3 loop spans 16 amino acids. CDR1 is SGHTA and CDR2 is FQGNSA in the germline V gene. The CDR3 nucleotides are TGTGCCAGCAGCTTAGTGGCGGGGGGCGTCACAGATACGCAGTATTTT. Its translation: CASSLVAGGVTDTQYF. Based on the CDR3 plus reference TRBV7-2 and TRBJ2-3, the full variable domain is GAGVSQSPSNKVTEKGKDVELRCDPISGHTALYWYRQSLGQGLEFLIYFQGNSAPDKSGLPSDRFSAERTGGSVSTLTIQRTQQEDSAVYLCASSLVAGGVTDTQYFGPGTRLTVL.

This chain connects TRBV19 to TRBJ2-5; 7 bases agree with TRBD2. Germline CDR1 reads LNHDA; CDR2 reads SQIVND (reference sequence). This CDR3 has 15 residues. V lost 3 bases and J lost 3; bases outside the gene matches: 7. CDR3 residues: CASSIRTGGEETQYF. CDR3 in DNA: TGTGCCAGTAGTATTCGGACGGGAGGAGAAGAGACCCAGTACTTC.

This clone has just a few counts. This chain links TRBV10-3 with TRBJ1-3; D not certain. CDR1 ENHRY and CDR2 SYGVKD come from the germline V gene. Trimming shortened V by 10 bases and J by 2 bases, and 12 bases separated the two germline ends. This CDR3 comprises 13 residues. CDR3 loop: CATHNQAGNTIYF. CDR3 nucleotides: TGTGCCACTCACAACCAAGCTGGAAACACCATATATTTT.

This chain connects TRBV6-5 to TRBJ1-1; 10 bases are shared with TRBD1. Germline V lookup: CDR1 MNHEY, CDR2 SVGAGI. V was pared by 3 bases and J by 3 bases, with 1 base of the junction left unmatched. This CDR3 contains 14 residues. The CDR3 nucleotides are TGTGCCAGCAGTTATGGGACAGGGGACACTGAAGCTTTCTTT. As protein: CASSYGTGDTEAFF.

The J gene is TRBJ1-1, the V gene TRBV30; D is uncertain. CDR3 size: 15 residues. Germline loops: CDR1 GTSNPN, CDR2 SVGIG (reference sequence). V dropped 3 bases and J dropped 0 bases, with 14 bases sitting between them. The CDR3 sequence is CAWRPASLLNTEAFF. CDR3 DNA: TGTGCCTGGAGGCCCGCGTCACTACTGAACACTGAAGCTTTCTTT.

About this clone: This sample also contains other DNA sequences that code for the same CDR3. The chain is built from TRBV7-9 and TRBJ1-2; D gene unclear. Germline lookup yields CDR1 SEHNR and CDR2 FQNEAQ (reference sequence). The V and J ends lost 1 base and 7 bases respectively, with 4 bases between them. The CDR3 covers 11 residues. The CDR3 DNA follows: TGTGCCAGCAGCTTAGGCGGTGGCTACACCTTC. Residues: CASSLGGGYTF.

This rearrangement joins TRBV11-3 to TRBJ2-3; D gene ambiguous. The germline V and J ends were trimmed by 2 bases and 6 bases, with 9 bases remaining between them. Looked up from germline, CDR1 is SGHNT and CDR2 is YENEEA. This CDR3 region has 13 residues. CDR3 bases: TGTGCCAGCAGCTTATCGAGCCGGGATACGCAGTATTTT. Protein sequence: CASSLSSRDTQYF.

The chain combines TRBV5-5 with TRBJ2-3; D possibly corresponds to TRBD1 (6 bases). Between the trimmed V and J ends, which lost 4 bases and 0 bases, there was a span of 12 bases. The CDR3 has 15 residues. Germline V gene data show CDR1 as SGHKS and CDR2 as YYEKEE (reference sequence). The CDR3 nucleotides are TGTGCCAGCAGCCCCAGGGGTTGGAGCACAGATACGCAGTATTTT. Its translation: CASSPRGWSTDTQYF.

This clone appeared once. V usage is TRBV7-9 and J usage is TRBJ2-3, with 8 bases aligning to TRBD2. CDR3 size: 15 residues. Germline V gene lookup returns CDR1 SEHNR and CDR2 FQNEAQ (reference sequence). Trimming at V came to 2 bases and at J to 6 bases, leaving 7 bases not matched to a gene. The CDR3 spells CASSLNSGGRDTQYF. The CDR3 DNA reads as TGTGCCAGCAGCTTAAACAGCGGGGGCAGGGATACGCAGTATTTT.

This chain joins TRBV28 and TRBJ1-1; D gene uncertain. The V gene's germline CDR1 is MDHEN and CDR2 SYDVKM. Deletions cut 7 bases from V and 0 bases from J, with 9 bases between. The CDR3 has 13 amino acids. CDR3 in amino acids: CASIPGMNTEAFF. The DNA of the CDR3 is TGTGCCAGCATCCCGGGGATGAACACTGAAGCTTTCTTT.